The clone carrying this TCR beta chain was detected a few times. What it binds is not known. This CDR3 has 13 amino acids. V was pared by 3 bases and J by 1 base, with 1 base of the junction left unmatched. Per the germline V gene, CDR1 is SQVTM and CDR2 is ANQGSEA. These data are taken from a study of blood T cells in healthy people across ages. Study conclusions and caveats: The study found more naive CD4+ cells and higher diversity in long-lived than aged donors.

It was with a sample-barcoded 5' primer and a J-beta primer mix that a second PCR of roughly 6 to 12 cycles was run. Samples each returned at least 2.5 million CDR3-containing paired-end reads. TCRdb passed the 5' RACE reads through MiXCR, listing each CDR3 protein once. The sample has over 600,000 distinct CDR3 sequences, around 21% seen once. This TCR was recovered from a man between 65 and 79 years old in good health. The J gene is TRBJ2-3, the V gene TRBV29-1; 7 positions match TRBD1. Sequenced input: blood. CDR3 region: CSVEQGGTDTQYF. In nucleotides, the CDR3 is TGCAGCGTTGAGCAGGGGGGCACAGATACGCAGTATTTT.